What follows are 10 T cell receptor beta chains derived from one specimen sequenced in a study of blood T cell repertoires in COVID-19. Produced via immunoSEQ multiplex PCR; TCRdb's table is partial and in-frame only. The profile shows around 110,000 clones, roughly 80% of them singletons. Input material: peripheral blood. The receptors derive from a man aged 25 to 45 with acute or convalescent COVID-19.

The chain couples TRBV9 to TRBJ2-1, with TRBD1 identical over 9 bases. Trimming removed 3 bases from V and 8 bases from J; junction bases left unmatched: 6. In germline, CDR1 is SGDLS, CDR2 YYNGEE. This CDR3 is 14 amino acids long. The CDR3 spells CASSAGDRVDEQFF. CDR3 DNA: TGTGCCAGCAGCGCGGGGGACAGGGTGGATGAGCAGTTCTTC.

The rearrangement links TRBV27 to TRBJ2-3, with TRBD2 matching 11 bases. Germline V lookup: CDR1 MNHEY, CDR2 SMNVEV (reference sequence). There are 16 residues in the CDR3. The junction had 5 bases not matched to a gene; V was cut back by 1 base and J by 5 bases. CDR3 sequence reads: CASSLLAGGPGDTQYF. The CDR3 DNA follows: TGTGCCAGCAGTTTATTAGCGGGAGGGCCGGGAGATACGCAGTATTTT.

The V gene is TRBV5-3, the J gene TRBJ2-2; 8 positions match TRBD2. TRBV5-3 carries the ORF label, with uncertain function. The CDR3 runs 15 residues. V shed 5 bases and J 0 bases; nucleotides not matched to a gene: 3. The CDR3 coding sequence is TGTGCCAGAAGTCCCGGGGGGGCGAACACCGGGGAGCTGTTTTTT. Residues: CARSPGGANTGELFF.

V gene TRBV15 combines with J gene TRBJ2-5; 8 bases fit TRBD1. This CDR3 contains 17 residues. In germline, CDR1 is LNHNV, CDR2 YYDKDF (reference sequence). Trimming at V came to 0 bases and at J to 5 bases, leaving 11 bases not matched to a gene. The CDR3 bases are TGTGCCACCAGCAGAGATACAGGGGGGTGGTGGGCCGAGACCCAGTACTTC. Amino acids: CATSRDTGGWWAETQYF.

The rearrangement joins TRBV5-1 to TRBJ2-1, with 9 bases identical to TRBD2. Trimming at V came to 4 bases and at J to 7 bases, leaving 12 bases not matched to a gene. Germline V lookup: CDR1 SGHRS, CDR2 YFSETQ. This CDR3 has 16 amino acids. Here the CDR3 reads CASSPRLAVGGNEQFF. The DNA for the CDR3 is TGCGCCAGCAGCCCCCGACTAGCGGTAGGGGGGAATGAGCAGTTCTTC. Variable domain in full (rest from reference TRBV5-1 and TRBJ2-1): KAGVTQTPRYLIKTRGQQVTLSCSPISGHRSVSWYQQTPGQGLQFLFEYFSETQRNKGNFPGRFSGRQFSNSRSEMNVSTLELGDSALYLCASSPRLAVGGNEQFFGPGTRLTVL.

V is TRBV14 and J is TRBJ1-4; 8 positions match TRBD1. Per germline, CDR1 SGHDN and CDR2 FVKESK. The J segment lost 11 bases and the V segment lost 3 bases, leaving 2 bases of the junction unmatched. The CDR3 covers 12 residues. The DNA for the CDR3 is TGTGCCAGCAGCCAGGGGGACAGGAAACTGTTTTTT. This gives the protein CASSQGDRKLFF.

The chain recombines TRBV6-5 with TRBJ1-1; possible D gene TRBD1, 5 bases. V lost 8 bases to trimming and J lost 4 bases, with 11 bases between them. The CDR3 extends over 12 amino acids. The V gene's germline CDR1 is MNHEY and CDR2 SVGAGI. The CDR3 DNA reads TGTGCCAGCGGGAAGGGACTCACTGAAGCTTTCTTT. As protein: CASGKGLTEAFF.

The chain couples TRBV4-1 to TRBJ2-1; D possibly corresponds to TRBD1 (6 bases). The V and J ends lost 2 bases and 9 bases respectively, with 8 bases between them. The CDR3 has 12 residues. Germline V gene sequence: CDR1 MGHRA, CDR2 YSYEKL. DNA for the CDR3: TGCGCCAGCAGCCAAAACAGGGTTGAGCAGTTCTTC. Translated, it gives CASSQNRVEQFF.

The chain couples TRBV10-3 to TRBJ1-2; 11 bases are shared with TRBD1. The CDR3 runs to 15 residues. The V gene end was trimmed by 7 bases and the J gene end by 2 bases; junction bases not matched to a gene: 6. Germline V gene data show CDR1 as ENHRY and CDR2 as SYGVKD. CDR3: CAINGQGALNYGYTF. CDR3 DNA sequence: TGTGCCATCAACGGACAGGGGGCCCTAAACTATGGCTACACCTTC.

This chain connects TRBV5-1 to TRBJ2-1; 9 bases match TRBD1. Germline V gene data show CDR1 as SGHRS and CDR2 as YFSETQ. This CDR3 has 18 amino acids. Trimming removed 3 bases from V and 0 bases from J; junction bases left unmatched: 10. CDR3 residues: CASSSGQGTPSSYNEQFF. DNA of the CDR3: TGCGCCAGCAGCTCCGGACAGGGGACCCCGAGCTCCTACAATGAGCAGTTCTTC.